The 7 T cell receptor beta chains presented below share a single source sample, sequenced in a study of control samples from healthy donors and cancer patients. Here immunoSEQ multiplex PCR was the method, and the copy in TCRdb shows in-frame clones only, minus some. The profile shows about 80,000 clones, 84% of them singletons. The sequenced sample consisted of PBMCs. These receptors were collected from a man aged 55 to 70 with head and neck cancer.

This rearrangement joins TRBV4-1 to TRBJ2-1, with 11 nucleotides matching TRBD2. The CDR3 is made up of 16 amino acids. Germline V gene data show CDR1 as MGHRA and CDR2 as YSYEKL. J was trimmed by 10 bases and V by 1 base; bases with no gene match: 9. The CDR3 bases are TGCGCCAGCAGCCAAGTCCAACTAGCGGGAGCAGACGAGCAGTTCTTC. Residues: CASSQVQLAGADEQFF.

The chain uses TRBV12-3 or TRBV12-4 and TRBJ2-1; maybe TRBD2 (5 bases). This CDR3 is 13 amino acids long. The V end was cut by 5 bases, the J end by 11 bases, with 16 bases between. The CDR3 DNA reads TGTGCCAGCAGTAGACCGGGGTCTAATAAGCAGTTCTTC. Translating gives CASSRPGSNKQFF.

V usage is TRBV12-3 or TRBV12-4 and J usage is TRBJ1-5; D gene uncertain. The CDR3 is 12 amino acids. Deletions cut 7 bases from V and 6 bases from J, with 10 bases between. CDR3 nucleotides: TGTGCCAGCACCCTAATTCGTCAGCCCCAGCATTTT. This translates into CASTLIRQPQHF.

This clone was found a few times. The chain couples TRBV30 to TRBJ1-2; D perhaps matches TRBD1 (6 bases). CDR3 length equals 16 residues. V was pared by 6 bases and J by 8 bases, with 28 bases between. CDR1 GTSNPN and CDR2 SVGIG come from the germline V gene (reference sequence). The CDR3 loop reads CACSGASGASWGGYTF. CDR3 DNA: TGTGCCTGCTCCGGGGCCTCGGGGGCTTCGTGGGGAGGCTACACCTTC.

Here the CDR3 reads CASSPISGTSYEQYF. The CDR3 DNA reads as TGTGCCAGCAGCCCCATCAGCGGGACCTCCTACGAGCAGTACTTC. The genes are TRBV7-9 and TRBJ2-7; 7 bases align to TRBD2. Germline loops: CDR1 SEHNR, CDR2 FQNEAQ (reference sequence). The CDR3 extends over 15 amino acids. Germline trimming cut 5 bases from V and 0 bases from J; bases unmatched to any gene: 7.

The gene calls are TRBV6-5 and TRBJ1-4; maybe TRBD1 (5 bases). Trimming cost V 0 bases and J 0 bases, with 8 bases left between them. This CDR3 comprises 16 residues. CDR1 MNHEY and CDR2 SVGAGI come from the germline V gene. The CDR3 bases are TGTGCCAGCAGTTACTCGGGGCACCCAACTAATGAAAAACTGTTTTTT. Translated, it gives CASSYSGHPTNEKLFF.

This clone occurred a few times. The CDR3 nucleotides are TGTGCCAGCAGCTTACCTTTCAATGAGCAGTTCTTC. Residues: CASSLPFNEQFF. J is TRBJ2-1 and V is TRBV7-2; no reliable D call. The CDR3 totals 12 residues. Germline loops: CDR1 SGHTA, CDR2 FQGNSA. Trimming stripped 2 bases from V and 6 bases from J, with 5 bases between.